The 14 T cell receptor beta chains below come from one sample, sequenced in a study of shared clonotypes between healthy human individuals. Sequenced by immunoSEQ multiplex PCR; TCRdb stores in-frame clones only, minus some. The profile shows approximately 2.5 million clones, 85% to 95% of them singletons. The sample consisted of naive CD4+ T cells sorted from blood. The subset: CD45RA+ positively selected. These receptor sequences come from a man between 18 and 35 years old in good health.

V usage is TRBV5-5 and J usage is TRBJ1-5; D remains unclear. Trimming took off 2 bases at V and 7 bases at J, with 10 bases between the two ends. Germline CDR1 reads SGHKS; CDR2 reads YYEKEE (reference sequence). The CDR3 is 13 amino acids. The CDR3: CASSLPGNQPQHF. The CDR3 DNA reads TGTGCCAGCAGCTTACCGGGGAACCAGCCCCAGCATTTT.

This clone was counted a single time. The rearrangement joins TRBV29-1 to TRBJ2-1, with TRBD2 identical over 13 bases. Looked up from germline, CDR1 is SQVTM and CDR2 is ANQGSEA. The V and J ends lost 6 bases and 2 bases, in that order; junction bases with no gene match: 4. This CDR3 comprises 15 residues. This CDR3 is CSVGTSGKTYNEQFF. CDR3 in DNA: TGCAGCGTGGGGACTAGCGGGAAAACCTACAATGAGCAGTTCTTC.

This clone appeared once. J is TRBJ1-5 and V is TRBV19; 9 nucleotides align to TRBD1. The CDR3 loop spans 15 amino acids. After removal of 4 bases from V and 3 bases from J, the junction contained 4 bases not matched to a gene. Germline lookup yields CDR1 LNHDA and CDR2 SQIVND (reference sequence). Here the CDR3 DNA reads TGTGCCAGTAGTAGGCGGGACAGGGACAATCAGCCCCAGCATTTT. Translated, it gives CASSRRDRDNQPQHF.

The chain links TRBV7-8 to TRBJ2-3; 7 bases fit TRBD2. This CDR3 is 17 amino acids long. CDR1 and CDR2 from the germline V gene are SGHVS and FQNEAQ. Unmatched junction bases numbered 12, after V lost 5 bases and J lost 1 base. CDR3 sequence (DNA): TGTGCCAGCAGCCCCCGGCCCGGGACTACTCGCACAGATACGCAGTATTTT. Protein sequence: CASSPRPGTTRTDTQYF. Full variable domain (missing parts from reference TRBV7-8 and TRBJ2-3): GAGVSQSPRYKVAKRGQDVALRCDPISGHVSLFWYQQALGQGPEFLTYFQNEAQLDKSGLPSDRFFAERPEGSVSTLKIQRTQQEDSAVYLCASSPRPGTTRTDTQYFGPGTRLTVL.

V gene TRBV6-7 combines with J gene TRBJ2-7, with 14 bases identical to TRBD2. TRBV6-7 is recorded as an ORF, its role being uncertain. J gave up 3 bases and V 5 bases, and 9 bases lay outside the gene matches. The length of the CDR3 is 17 residues. In nucleotides, the CDR3 is TGTGCCAGCAGTCCCGGACTAGCGGGAGGCCGAAACTACGAGCAGTACTTC. This gives the protein CASSPGLAGGRNYEQYF.

J is TRBJ2-1 and V is TRBV19; 10 nucleotides align to TRBD2. Per germline, CDR1 LNHDA and CDR2 SQIVND (reference sequence). The CDR3 runs to 15 residues. V dropped 6 bases and J dropped 4; count of bases not matched to a gene: 6. This CDR3 is CASSNLAGEYNEQFF. The CDR3, as DNA: TGTGCCAGTAGCAATCTAGCGGGGGAATACAATGAGCAGTTCTTC.

The V and J genes are TRBV5-1 and TRBJ1-1, with D tentatively TRBD1 (5 bases). The CDR3 consists of 16 residues. The germline CDR1 and CDR2 sequences are SGHRS and YFSETQ. V dropped 0 bases and J dropped 1 base, with 13 bases sitting between them. CDR3 sequence: CASSLVQGVRNTEAFF. As DNA, the CDR3 is TGCGCCAGCAGCTTGGTGCAGGGCGTCAGGAACACTGAAGCTTTCTTT.

This clone was found once. The chain employs TRBV2 and TRBJ2-5, with a weak D call TRBD1 (6 bases). V was clipped by 5 bases and J by 5 bases, with 15 bases between them. The CDR3 spans 14 residues. Germline V gene data show CDR1 as SNHLY and CDR2 as FYNNEI. The CDR3 is CASSPQGAQETQYF. DNA of the CDR3: TGTGCCAGCAGTCCACAGGGAGCGCAGGAGACCCAGTACTTC.

The chain joins TRBV10-1 to TRBJ2-5; 9 bases align to TRBD1. After removal of 3 bases from V and 11 bases from J, the junction contained 7 bases not matched to a gene. From germline, CDR1 is WNHNN and CDR2 SYGVQD (reference sequence). This CDR3 spans 13 amino acids. The CDR3 loop reads CASSEQGAGEQYF. The CDR3 DNA reads as TGCGCCAGCAGTGAACAGGGGGCTGGAGAGCAGTACTTC.

The chain is built from TRBV5-1 and TRBJ1-2; the match to TRBD1 covers 8 bases. There are 15 residues in the CDR3. J was trimmed by 3 bases and V by 3 bases; bases with no gene match: 7. Germline values: CDR1 SGHRS, CDR2 YFSETQ. DNA for the CDR3: TGCGCCAGCAGCTGGACAGGGCCCCCTGACTATGGCTACACCTTC. Protein product: CASSWTGPPDYGYTF.

DNA of the CDR3: TGTGCCACTAAGGGACCAACTAATGAAAAACTGTTTTTT. Residues: CATKGPTNEKLFF. This chain uses TRBV6-6 with TRBJ1-4; weak D call: TRBD1 (5 bases). Germline V CDR1 and CDR2: MNHNY, SVGAGI (reference sequence). Trimming removed 10 bases at V and 0 bases at J, with 9 bases between. CDR3 length equals 13 residues.

The V gene is TRBV7-2, the J gene TRBJ1-1, with unresolved D. There are 12 residues in the CDR3. The ends were cut back, 3 bases at V and 2 bases at J, with 4 bases in the middle. CDR1 is SGHTA, CDR2 FQGNSA, per germline. The CDR3 DNA reads as TGTGCCAGCAGCTTCCAAAACACTGAAGCTTTCTTT. Protein: CASSFQNTEAFF.

This rearrangement joins TRBV9 to TRBJ2-3; the D is unclear. Trimming left V 0 bases short and J 4 bases short, with 15 bases between. CDR3 length equals 16 residues. CDR1 and CDR2 from the germline V gene are SGDLS and YYNGEE. DNA for the CDR3: TGTGCCAGCAGCGTAGGAATTGGACCCACCTCAGATACGCAGTATTTT. This encodes CASSVGIGPTSDTQYF.

The V call is TRBV6-1, the J call TRBJ2-7; D remains unclear. V was shortened by 0 bases and J by 4 bases, with 4 bases between the two germline ends. The germline CDR1 and CDR2 sequences are MNHNS and SASEGT. The CDR3 is 12 amino acids. CDR3 protein: CASSEAWYEQYF. The CDR3 region has the DNA TGTGCCAGCAGTGAAGCGTGGTACGAGCAGTACTTC.